This T cell receptor beta chain was identified during a study of cytomegalovirus exposure and HLA in healthy donors. V was pared by 4 bases and J by 13 bases, with 17 bases between. CDR1 and CDR2 from the germline V gene are SGHRS and YFSETQ. The CDR3 is 12 amino acids. Primers: 60 Vbeta forward and 13 Jbeta reverse. TCRdb's table, derived via immunoSEQ multiplex PCR, lists solely in-frame clones and lacks some. The sample lists around 130,000 clones, 81% occurring once. This TCR derives from a woman in her thirties or forties in good health and CMV-seronegative. V is TRBV5-1 and J is TRBJ2-5; D perhaps matches TRBD2 (5 bases). The sequenced material came from PBMCs. The CDR3 reads CASSEFLGLTYF. The CDR3 nucleotides are TGCGCCAGCAGCGAATTCCTAGGACTTACGTACTTC.